The 13 T cell receptor beta chains listed next were all sequenced from one sample in a study of cytomegalovirus exposure and HLA in healthy donors. The PCR ran on 60 Vbeta and 13 Jbeta primers. Method: immunoSEQ multiplex PCR; TCRdb's copy keeps in-frame clones and lacks some. Among 160,000 or so clones listed, roughly three quarters were seen once. Sequencing input: PBMCs. These receptor sequences come from a woman aged 40 to 50 in good health and CMV-seropositive.

The chain couples TRBV2 to TRBJ2-7; a possible D gene is TRBD1 (6 bases). The V gene lost 6 bases and the J gene lost 4 bases, with 16 bases spanning the gap. Germline V CDR1 and CDR2: SNHLY, FYNNEI. CDR3 length: 14 residues. The CDR3 DNA reads TGTGCCAGCAGAATACAGGGCACGATTTACGAGCAGTACTTC. This translates into CASRIQGTIYEQYF. The complete variable domain, with remaining parts taken from reference TRBV2 and TRBJ2-7, reads EPEVTQTPSHQVTQMGQEVILRCVPISNHLYFYWYRQILGQKVEFLVSFYNNEISEKSEIFDDQFSVERPDGSNFTLKIRSTKLEDSAMYFCASRIQGTIYEQYFGPGTRLTVT.

This clone was counted only a few times. V gene TRBV14 combines with J gene TRBJ2-3; 7 bases are shared with TRBD1. Germline V gene data show CDR1 as SGHDN and CDR2 as FVKESK. The trim removed 1 base at V and 1 base at J, leaving 8 bases unmatched. CDR3 length equals 17 residues. This CDR3 reads CASSQGTGARGTDTQYF. The CDR3 region has the DNA TGTGCCAGCAGCCAAGGAACAGGGGCGCGGGGCACAGATACGCAGTATTTT.

V gene TRBV5-6 combines with J gene TRBJ1-2, with D unresolved. Trimming removed 0 bases from V and 4 bases from J, with 10 bases in between. The CDR3 spans 14 residues. Germline CDR1 SGHDT, CDR2 YYEEEE. The CDR3 DNA sequence: TGTGCCAGCAGCTTGGTCGGAGGAGTCTATGGCTACACCTTC. Residues: CASSLVGGVYGYTF.

This clone was detected only once. The junction shows a germline mismatch at one end, possibly a read error. This chain links TRBV15 with TRBJ1-4, with D unresolved. The CDR3 is 13 residues long. Looked up from germline, CDR1 is LNHNV and CDR2 is YYDKDF (reference sequence). CDR3 DNA: TGTGCCACCAGCGTAGCCAGGACTGAAAGACTGTTTTTT. Protein sequence: CATSVARTERLFF.

This clone was picked up one time. The gene calls are TRBV30 and TRBJ1-1; maybe TRBD1 (6 bases). CDR1 is GTSNPN, CDR2 SVGIG, per germline (reference sequence). The germline V and J ends were trimmed by 2 bases and 9 bases, with 16 bases remaining between them. CDR3 length equals 13 residues. CDR3: CAWSNPRTVKAFF. The CDR3 coding sequence is TGTGCCTGGAGTAACCCCAGGACAGTGAAAGCTTTCTTT.

The rearrangement joins TRBV6-1 to TRBJ2-6; the D gene is possibly TRBD1 (6 bases). The germline V gene has CDR1 MNHNS and CDR2 SASEGT. The length of the CDR3 is 15 residues. The V and J ends lost 11 bases and 4 bases respectively, with 18 bases between them. In nucleotides, the CDR3 is TGTGCCGGGGAACGAACAGGGTTAGGGGCCAACGTCCTGACTTTC. Its protein is CAGERTGLGANVLTF.

Only a few counts were recorded for this clone. V usage is TRBV7-2 and J usage is TRBJ1-6; D gene uncertain. Trimming stripped 6 bases from V and 6 bases from J, with 15 bases between. Germline lookup yields CDR1 SGHTA and CDR2 FQGNSA. The CDR3 is made up of 15 amino acids. The CDR3 coding sequence is TGTGCCAGCAGTAAGCGCGGGGAGGGTAATTCACCCCTCCACTTT. This sequence encodes CASSKRGEGNSPLHF.

The chain combines TRBV7-9 with TRBJ2-1, with 9 bases identical to TRBD2. Per germline, CDR1 SEHNR and CDR2 FQNEAQ (reference sequence). CDR3 length equals 14 residues. J gave up 4 bases and V 4 bases, and 2 bases lay outside the gene matches. The CDR3 loop is CASSSSGAYNEQFF. The CDR3 bases are TGTGCCAGCAGCTCTAGCGGGGCATACAATGAGCAGTTCTTC. Full variable domain (missing parts from reference TRBV7-9 and TRBJ2-1): DTGVSQNPRHKITKRGQNVTFRCDPISEHNRLYWYRQTLGQGPEFLTYFQNEAQLEKSRLLSDRFSAERPKGSFSTLEIQRTEQGDSAMYLCASSSSGAYNEQFFGPGTRLTVL.

The chain is built from TRBV9 and TRBJ2-5; D remains ambiguous. V was trimmed by 0 bases and J by 2 bases, leaving 11 bases between them. The germline V gene has CDR1 SGDLS and CDR2 YYNGEE. The CDR3 is 15 residues long. CDR3 bases: TGTGCCAGCAGCGTAGACTCGCGTGAGCAAGAGACCCAGTACTTC. Its protein is CASSVDSREQETQYF. Full variable domain (missing parts from reference TRBV9 and TRBJ2-5): DSGVTQTPKHLITATGQRVTLRCSPRSGDLSVYWYQQSLDQGLQFLIQYYNGEERAKGNILERFSAQQFPDLHSELNLSSLELGDSALYFCASSVDSREQETQYFGPGTRLLVL.

The count of this clone is one. The chain recombines TRBV5-1 with TRBJ2-1; tentative D call: TRBD2 (7 bases). CDR1 SGHRS and CDR2 YFSETQ come from the germline V gene. The V end was cut by 3 bases, the J end by 0 bases, with 19 bases between. The CDR3 length is 18 residues. The CDR3: CASSSSSGGTSSYNEQFF. In nucleotides, the CDR3 is TGCGCCAGCAGCTCCTCGTCGGGGGGCACCAGCTCCTACAATGAGCAGTTCTTC.

The table lists this clone with a few counts. V usage is TRBV7-9 and J usage is TRBJ1-2; 7 bases match TRBD1. Germline-derived CDR1 and CDR2 are SEHNR and FQNEAQ (reference sequence). The CDR3 covers 12 residues. The CDR3, as DNA: TGTTCCTTGGAGGGGGCGGACTATGGCTACACCTTC. As protein: CSLEGADYGYTF.

J is TRBJ1-1 and V is TRBV5-4; possible D gene TRBD1, 6 bases. The CDR3 length is 13 residues. The germline V gene has CDR1 SGHNT and CDR2 YYREEE (reference sequence). V gave up 6 bases and J gave up 6 bases, with 15 bases separating them. CDR3 nucleotide sequence: TGTGCCAGCACCCCGGCGGGGGGCTCTGAAGCTTTCTTT. This gives the protein CASTPAGGSEAFF.

The chain employs TRBV19 and TRBJ1-1; D call uncertain. The CDR3 covers 13 residues. Germline CDR1 is LNHDA and CDR2 is SQIVND (reference sequence). V lost 6 bases, J lost 3 bases, and 11 bases lay in between. The CDR3 sequence is CASSQKRDTEAFF. CDR3 DNA: TGTGCCAGTAGCCAAAAACGAGACACTGAAGCTTTCTTT.